One sample yielded the 28 T cell receptor beta chains listed below, sequenced in a study of blood T cell repertoires in COVID-19. Data came from immunoSEQ multiplex PCR; TCRdb stores just in-frame clones and leaves some out. The sample has some 130,000 clones; 80% are singletons. The sample was peripheral blood. The receptors stem from a man between 70 and 80 years old with acute or convalescent COVID-19.

The rearrangement joins TRBV15 to TRBJ1-2; 9 bases are shared with TRBD1. V shed 0 bases and J 7 bases; nucleotides not matched to a gene: 9. Germline assignment: CDR1 LNHNV and CDR2 YYDKDF (reference sequence). CDR3 length: 16 amino acids. The CDR3 spells CATSRDRGQGSSGYTF. The CDR3 DNA reads as TGTGCCACCAGCAGAGATAGGGGACAGGGTTCTTCTGGCTACACCTTC.

The V and J genes are TRBV19 and TRBJ2-1; 9 bases line up with TRBD2. Germline loops: CDR1 LNHDA, CDR2 SQIVND (reference sequence). CDR3 length: 16 residues. V gave up 1 base and J gave up 4 bases; unmatched junction bases: 5. DNA for the CDR3: TGTGCCAGTAGTATAGTAGTAGCGGGGGCTTACAATGAGCAGTTCTTC. Protein sequence: CASSIVVAGAYNEQFF.

The chain couples TRBV4-1 to TRBJ1-6; 8 bases line up with TRBD1. The length of the CDR3 is 19 residues. Germline V lookup: CDR1 MGHRA, CDR2 YSYEKL. V gave up 4 bases and J gave up 2 bases; unmatched junction bases: 13. Here the CDR3 reads CASSPLRTGNGPYNSPLHF. In nucleotides, the CDR3 is TGCGCCAGCAGCCCCCTCCGGACAGGGAACGGTCCCTATAATTCACCCCTCCACTTT.

This clone has just a few counts. V gene TRBV5-1 combines with J gene TRBJ2-5; the D is unclear. From germline, CDR1 is SGHRS and CDR2 YFSETQ. Trimming took off 1 base at V and 5 bases at J, with 9 bases between the two ends. The CDR3 has 13 residues. CDR3 nucleotides: TGCGCCAGCAGCTTGTCATTCCGGGAGACCCAGTACTTC. Translating it yields CASSLSFRETQYF.

This clone was recorded only once. The chain is built from TRBV5-1 and TRBJ1-5; 7 bases line up with TRBD1. CDR1 and CDR2 from the germline V gene are SGHRS and YFSETQ. Trimming took 0 bases from V and 4 from J; bases not matched to a gene: 4. The CDR3 runs to 15 residues. The CDR3 loop is CASSLGDSKNQPQHF. The CDR3 nucleotides read TGCGCCAGCAGCTTGGGGGACAGCAAGAATCAGCCCCAGCATTTT. Variable domain in full (rest from reference TRBV5-1 and TRBJ1-5): KAGVTQTPRYLIKTRGQQVTLSCSPISGHRSVSWYQQTPGQGLQFLFEYFSETQRNKGNFPGRFSGRQFSNSRSEMNVSTLELGDSALYLCASSLGDSKNQPQHFGDGTRLSIL.

The rearrangement links TRBV18 to TRBJ1-1; D not resolved. V dropped 10 bases and J dropped 7 bases, with 22 bases sitting between them. This CDR3 region has 14 residues. Germline-derived CDR1 and CDR2 are KGHSH and LQKENI. The CDR3 spells CATRKLREIDEAFF. As DNA, the CDR3 is TGTGCCACCCGAAAACTACGTGAGATCGATGAAGCTTTCTTT.

The chain recombines TRBV27 with TRBJ1-2; 9 bases line up with TRBD1. The CDR3 is 13 amino acids. The V gene end was trimmed by 5 bases and the J gene end by 7 bases; junction bases not matched to a gene: 5. Germline-derived CDR1 and CDR2 are MNHEY and SMNVEV (reference sequence). CDR3 sequence: CASSLQGQGGYTF. The CDR3, as DNA: TGTGCCAGCAGTCTACAGGGACAGGGTGGCTACACCTTC.

The rearrangement links TRBV2 to TRBJ2-1; 7 bases agree with TRBD2. Germline assignment: CDR1 SNHLY and CDR2 FYNNEI. J gave up 10 bases and V 6 bases, and 12 bases lay outside the gene matches. This CDR3 has 14 amino acids. The CDR3 nucleotides are TGTGCCAGCAGGCCCGGGACTACCTTGGGGGAGCAGTTCTTC. Encoded protein: CASRPGTTLGEQFF.

The gene calls are TRBV5-1 and TRBJ2-1; 10 nucleotides line up with TRBD2. J was trimmed by 6 bases and V by 2 bases; bases with no gene match: 5. Per the germline V gene, CDR1 is SGHRS and CDR2 is YFSETQ. The length of the CDR3 is 15 residues. DNA of the CDR3: TGCGCCAGCAGCTTAGCGGGGGGGCCCAGCAATGAGCAGTTCTTC. It encodes CASSLAGGPSNEQFF.

This clone was recorded at least ten times. This chain uses TRBV3-1 (or the pseudogene TRBV3-2) with TRBJ2-4, with 12 bases aligning to TRBD1. The CDR3 is made up of 17 amino acids. Germline loops: CDR1 LGHDT, CDR2 YNNKEL (reference sequence). V gave up 4 bases and J gave up 6 bases; unmatched junction bases: 10. CDR3 amino acids: CASSPGPGQGARNIQYF. CDR3 coding DNA: TGTGCCAGCAGCCCGGGCCCGGGACAGGGGGCGAGAAACATTCAGTACTTC.

The chain couples TRBV3-1 (or the pseudogene TRBV3-2) to TRBJ1-2; no clear D. Looked up from germline, CDR1 is LGHDT and CDR2 is YNNKEL (reference sequence). Trimming took off 6 bases at V and 5 bases at J, with 13 bases between the two ends. This CDR3 has 13 residues. CDR3 bases: TGTGCCAGCAGAGCAAAATCGGGGTATGGCTACACCTTC. Translated, it gives CASRAKSGYGYTF.

The V and J genes are TRBV30 and TRBJ1-5; D call uncertain. Germline CDR1 and CDR2: GTSNPN and SVGIG (reference sequence). This CDR3 region has 13 residues. The V gene lost 1 base and the J gene lost 3 bases, with 7 bases spanning the gap. The CDR3 sequence: CAWSGQYNQPQHF. The CDR3 DNA sequence: TGTGCCTGGAGTGGGCAATACAATCAGCCCCAGCATTTT.

The genes are TRBV6-5 and TRBJ2-3, with TRBD2 matching 10 bases. Germline V gives CDR1 MNHEY, CDR2 SVGAGI. The CDR3 sequence is 14 residues long. Trimming at V came to 2 bases and at J to 6 bases, leaving 2 bases not matched to a gene. Here the CDR3 reads CASSYSGGDDTQYF. The CDR3 DNA is TGTGCCAGCAGTTACAGCGGGGGGGACGATACGCAGTATTTT.

The chain couples TRBV20-1 to TRBJ1-5; tentatively, D is TRBD1 (5 bases). The germline gives CDR1 DFQATT, CDR2 SNEGSKA (reference sequence). The CDR3 is made up of 14 amino acids. V lost 3 bases to trimming and J lost 0 bases, with 9 bases between them. Written as DNA, the CDR3 is TGCAGTGCTAGTACAGGTTATAGCAATCAGCCCCAGCATTTT. This sequence encodes CSASTGYSNQPQHF.

This clone showed up just a few times. J is TRBJ1-4 and V is TRBV7-3, with a tentative D call TRBD1 (6 bases). This CDR3 contains 13 residues. V was trimmed by 8 bases and J by 7 bases, leaving 14 bases between them. From germline, CDR1 is SGHTA and CDR2 FQGTGA. The CDR3 is CASPRGPGEKLFF. The CDR3, as DNA: TGTGCCAGCCCCAGGGGCCCTGGTGAAAAACTGTTTTTT.

The gene calls are TRBV5-1 and TRBJ2-1; 9 nucleotides align to TRBD2. The germline gives CDR1 SGHRS, CDR2 YFSETQ. CDR3 length equals 16 residues. After removal of 2 bases from V and 8 bases from J, the junction contained 11 bases not matched to a gene. CDR3 sequence (DNA): TGCGCCAGCAGCTTTCCCTTTATTAGCGGGGGAGATGAGCAGTTCTTC. It encodes CASSFPFISGGDEQFF.

The chain couples TRBV11-2 to TRBJ1-1; possible D gene TRBD1, 5 bases. CDR3 length: 13 residues. V was trimmed by 3 bases and J by 9 bases, leaving 14 bases between them. Per the germline V gene, CDR1 is SGHAT and CDR2 is FQNNGV. CDR3 bases: TGTGCCAGCAGCTTCCATGACAGAGGCCAAGCTTTCTTT. Encoded protein: CASSFHDRGQAFF.

The chain joins TRBV4-1 to TRBJ1-2; TRBD1 might be the D (6 bases). Germline V lookup: CDR1 MGHRA, CDR2 YSYEKL. The CDR3 spans 17 residues. The ends were cut back, 0 bases at V and 3 bases at J, with 17 bases in the middle. CDR3 nucleotides: TGCGCCAGCAGCCAAGATTGGAACAGGGAGTTGGACTATGGCTACACCTTC. It translates to CASSQDWNRELDYGYTF.

This clone was found once. The chain links TRBV27 to TRBJ2-5; 8 positions agree with TRBD2. The CDR3 contains 14 residues. Losses at the gene ends were 3 bases for V and 7 bases for J; bases not matched to a gene: 7. Germline values: CDR1 MNHEY, CDR2 SMNVEV (reference sequence). DNA for the CDR3: TGTGCCAGCAGTTTTATAGCTGCGGGGGGGACCCAGTACTTC. Translated: CASSFIAAGGTQYF.

This clone occurred a few times. The chain carries TRBV18 and TRBJ2-5; D might be TRBD1 (5 bases). Trimming left V 3 bases short and J 1 base short, with 15 bases between. The CDR3 sequence is 16 residues long. Germline CDR1 and CDR2: KGHSH and LQKENI. The CDR3 coding sequence is TGTGCCAGCTCACCTTATAAAGGGGAAAGCCAAGAGACCCAGTACTTC. Its translation is CASSPYKGESQETQYF.

The chain uses TRBV21-1 and TRBJ1-5; TRBD1 is the table's D call and was not checked against the DNA. TRBV21-1 is given as a pseudogene. The CDR3 runs 16 residues. CDR3 sequence reads: CASGPWTGALHQPQHF. CDR3 nucleotide sequence: TGTGCCAGCGGACCCTGGACAGGGGCCCTACATCAGCCCCAGCATTTT.

The chain links TRBV6-5 to TRBJ1-5; D gene uncertain. This CDR3 spans 13 amino acids. V was pared by 5 bases and J by 4 bases, with 9 bases between. The germline CDR1 and CDR2 sequences are MNHEY and SVGAGI. Here the CDR3 DNA reads TGTGCCAGCAGTACATTACAGAATCAGCCCCAGCATTTT. Translated: CASSTLQNQPQHF.

This clone was seen repeatedly, ten times or more. This same CDR3 is encoded by further DNA sequences in the sample. The rearrangement joins TRBV5-5 to TRBJ1-1; 9 positions match TRBD1. The CDR3 has 15 residues. With V trimmed by 0 bases and J by 5 bases, 5 bases remained unmatched. The germline V gene has CDR1 SGHKS and CDR2 YYEKEE (reference sequence). The CDR3 sequence is CASSLAGTGNTEAFF. Here the CDR3 DNA reads TGTGCCAGCAGCTTGGCCGGGACAGGGAATACTGAAGCTTTCTTT.

The genes are TRBV30 and TRBJ1-2; 7 bases match TRBD1. CDR3 length: 12 amino acids. The germline V gene encodes CDR1 GTSNPN and CDR2 SVGIG (reference sequence). The ends lost 5 bases at V and 6 bases at J; junction bases unmatched: 6. This CDR3 is CAWRTGGDGYTF. The CDR3 bases are TGTGCCTGGCGGACAGGCGGGGATGGCTACACCTTC. The whole variable domain, filled in from reference TRBV30 and TRBJ1-2, reads SQTIHQWPATLVQPVGSPLSLECTVEGTSNPNLYWYRQAAGRGLQLLFYSVGIGQISSEVPQNLSASRPQDRQFILSSKKLLLSDSGFYLCAWRTGGDGYTFGSGTRLTVV.

The V and J genes are TRBV18 and TRBJ1-3; D perhaps matches TRBD1 (6 bases). The CDR3 has 14 residues. V lost 5 bases, J lost 8 bases, and 16 bases lay in between. Germline assignment: CDR1 KGHSH and CDR2 LQKENI. Here the CDR3 reads CASSAYRVPDTIYF. The CDR3 DNA reads as TGTGCCAGCTCAGCCTACAGGGTACCGGACACCATATATTTT.

The V and J genes are TRBV5-1 and TRBJ1-2; 12 positions match TRBD1. This CDR3 comprises 14 residues. The germline V gene has CDR1 SGHRS and CDR2 YFSETQ. With 4 bases clipped from V and 2 bases from J, the junction kept 0 bases outside the gene matches. The CDR3 DNA reads TGCGCCAGCAGCGGGACAGGGGGCAACTATGGCTACACCTTC. Its translation is CASSGTGGNYGYTF.

This clone turned up a few times. V and J are TRBV19 and TRBJ1-5; D possibly corresponds to TRBD1 (6 bases). Germline V gene data show CDR1 as LNHDA and CDR2 as SQIVND (reference sequence). V was clipped by 1 base and J by 2 bases, with 12 bases between them. CDR3 size: 16 residues. CDR3 loop: CASSIAPGGRNQPQHF. The CDR3 coding sequence is TGTGCCAGTAGTATAGCCCCCGGGGGGCGCAATCAGCCCCAGCATTTT. Filled out from reference TRBV19 and TRBJ1-5, the complete variable domain reads DGGITQSPKYLFRKEGQNVTLSCEQNLNHDAMYWYRQDPGQGLRLIYYSQIVNDFQKGDIAEGYSVSREKKESFPLTVTSAQKNPTAFYLCASSIAPGGRNQPQHFGDGTRLSIL.

DNA for the CDR3: TGTGCCACCGCAGGGGGTGTAGGTGGAAACACCATATATTTT. Protein: CATAGGVGGNTIYF. The genes are TRBV15 and TRBJ1-3; 7 bases fit TRBD1. The germline V gene encodes CDR1 LNHNV and CDR2 YYDKDF (reference sequence). V was pared by 8 bases and J by 3 bases, with 7 bases of the junction left unmatched. The length of the CDR3 is 14 residues.